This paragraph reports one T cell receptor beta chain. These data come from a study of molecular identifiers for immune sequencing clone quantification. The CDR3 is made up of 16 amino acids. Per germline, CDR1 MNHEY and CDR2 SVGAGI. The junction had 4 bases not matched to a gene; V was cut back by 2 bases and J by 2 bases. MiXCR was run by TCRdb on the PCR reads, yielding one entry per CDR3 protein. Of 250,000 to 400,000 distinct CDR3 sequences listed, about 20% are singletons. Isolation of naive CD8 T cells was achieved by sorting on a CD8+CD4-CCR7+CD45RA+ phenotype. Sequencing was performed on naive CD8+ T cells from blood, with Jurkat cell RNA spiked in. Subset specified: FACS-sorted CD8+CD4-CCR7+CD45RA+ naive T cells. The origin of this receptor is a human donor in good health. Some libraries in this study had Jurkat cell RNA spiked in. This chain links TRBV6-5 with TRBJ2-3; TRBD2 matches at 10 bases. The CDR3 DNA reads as TGTGCCAGCAGTTACGGACTAGCGGATAACACAGATACGCAGTATTTT. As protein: CASSYGLADNTDTQYF.